One sample yielded the 27 T cell receptor beta chains listed below, sequenced in a study of CD8+ T cells in alopecia areata. Treatment noted: oral pan-JAK inhibitor, 5-10 mg twice daily. TCR sequencing used cDNA made by reverse transcription of extracted RNA. Clones were read by immunoSEQ multiplex PCR, and TCRdb kept only the in-frame ones, dropping some. The sample has fewer than 110,000 clones; 55% to 70% are singletons. The sample here was CD8+ T cells sorted from blood, taken between weeks 55 and 65, from a patient treated with tofacitinib. These TCRs come from a human donor with alopecia areata.

The chain is built from TRBV5-1 and TRBJ2-3; no clear D gene. Per germline, CDR1 SGHRS and CDR2 YFSETQ. The CDR3 spans 14 residues. Trimming stripped 0 bases from V and 2 bases from J, with 7 bases between. The CDR3 loop reads CASSLEAPTDTQYF. For the CDR3, the DNA is TGCGCCAGCAGCTTGGAAGCCCCCACAGATACGCAGTATTTT.

The chain recombines TRBV20-1 with TRBJ1-5; D uncertain. V was clipped by 6 bases and J by 6 bases, with 9 bases between them. Germline V CDR1 and CDR2: DFQATT, SNEGSKA (reference sequence). This CDR3 spans 11 amino acids. CDR3 DNA sequence: TGCAGTGCAGCCCTGGGTCAGCCCCAGCATTTT. As protein: CSAALGQPQHF.

V and J are TRBV5-1 and TRBJ2-7; 11 bases match TRBD1. Germline-derived CDR1 and CDR2 are SGHRS and YFSETQ. Trimming removed 0 bases from V and 3 bases from J; junction bases left unmatched: 2. CDR3 size: 15 residues. The DNA for the CDR3 is TGCGCCAGCAGCTTGGTCGGGACAGGGGGCTACGAGCAGTACTTC. Amino acids: CASSLVGTGGYEQYF.

In this sample, this clone turned up a few times. The V gene is TRBV19, the J gene TRBJ1-5; D uncertain. V gave up 5 bases and J gave up 5 bases, with 7 bases separating them. The germline CDR1 and CDR2 sequences are LNHDA and SQIVND (reference sequence). The CDR3 consists of 12 residues. As DNA, the CDR3 is TGTGCCAGTAGTTATGGGGATCAGCCCCAGCATTTT. This codes for CASSYGDQPQHF.

This clone occurred once. The CDR3 protein is CASTLWVSTDTQYF. CDR3 sequence (DNA): TGTGCCAGCACCCTTTGGGTGAGCACAGATACGCAGTATTTT. The gene calls are TRBV7-8 and TRBJ2-3; D is unresolved. Germline CDR1 SGHVS, CDR2 FQNEAQ. The CDR3 sequence is 14 residues long. V shed 7 bases and J shed 0 bases, with 11 bases lying between them.

The chain recombines TRBV6-5 with TRBJ1-2, with a tentative D call TRBD1 (5 bases). Trimming removed 4 bases at V and 4 bases at J, with 10 bases between. Per germline, CDR1 MNHEY and CDR2 SVGAGI. The CDR3 covers 13 residues. The CDR3 region has the DNA TGTGCCAGCAGTTTAGACAGCCCCTATGGCTACACCTTC. Translating it yields CASSLDSPYGYTF.

The genes are TRBV4-2 and TRBJ2-4; D ambiguous. This CDR3 comprises 16 residues. CDR1 LGHNA and CDR2 YNFKEQ come from the germline V gene. V dropped 2 bases and J dropped 0 bases, with 11 bases sitting between them. CDR3 region: CASSQITDLAKNIQYF. The CDR3 DNA reads TGTGCCAGCAGCCAAATTACCGATTTAGCCAAAAACATTCAGTACTTC.

Points on this clone: One base separates it from a far larger clone, so it is likely a read error. The chain recombines TRBV6-6 with TRBJ2-2; TRBD1 is a possible D gene (6 bases). The V end was cut by 5 bases, the J end by 5 bases, with 12 bases between. CDR3 length: 14 residues. Per germline, CDR1 MNHNY and CDR2 SVGAGI (reference sequence). The CDR3 loop reads CASSRTVGTGELFF. CDR3 nucleotide sequence: TGTGCCAGCAGTCGGACAGTGGGTACCGGGGAGCTGTTTTTT.

This chain joins TRBV29-1 and TRBJ1-2; D is unresolved. V was trimmed by 5 bases and J by 3 bases, leaving 13 bases between them. Germline assignment: CDR1 SQVTM and CDR2 ANQGSEA. The CDR3 runs 13 residues. The CDR3 nucleotides are TGCAGCGTTCCAGAGGCATTAGACTATGGCTACACCTTC. Translating it yields CSVPEALDYGYTF.

The gene calls are TRBV5-4 and TRBJ1-5; D gene uncertain. This CDR3 contains 15 residues. V was shortened by 4 bases and J by 0 bases, with 11 bases between the two germline ends. CDR1 and CDR2 from the germline V gene are SGHNT and YYREEE (reference sequence). The CDR3 reads CASSIWRDSNQPQHF. CDR3 DNA: TGTGCCAGCAGCATATGGAGGGATAGCAATCAGCCCCAGCATTTT.

This chain connects TRBV4-1 to TRBJ1-2; the D gene is possibly TRBD1 (5 bases). Germline lookup yields CDR1 MGHRA and CDR2 YSYEKL. Trimming cost V 3 bases and J 3 bases, with 11 bases left between them. The CDR3 is 14 residues long. CDR3 loop: CASSHPGNYYGYTF. The CDR3 DNA is TGCGCCAGCAGCCATCCAGGGAATTACTATGGCTACACCTTC.

CDR3 amino acids: CASSLGLGGNEKLFF. The DNA of the CDR3 is TGTGCCAGCAGCTTGGGGCTTGGGGGTAATGAAAAACTGTTTTTT. This chain links TRBV5-6 with TRBJ1-4; D is perhaps TRBD1 (5 bases). CDR3 length: 15 amino acids. Germline values: CDR1 SGHDT, CDR2 YYEEEE. Trimming removed 0 bases from V and 4 bases from J, with 10 bases in between.

This clone came up a few times. This chain's CDR3 is CASSPWTGVDTQYF. CDR3 bases: TGTGCCAGCAGTCCTTGGACAGGGGTGGATACGCAGTATTTT. The chain links TRBV6-5 to TRBJ2-3; 9 bases are a match to TRBD1. This CDR3 comprises 14 residues. CDR1 MNHEY and CDR2 SVGAGI come from the germline V gene. Losses at the gene ends were 5 bases for V and 6 bases for J; bases not matched to a gene: 6.

This clone has only one observation. The rearrangement uses TRBV7-8 and TRBJ1-2; TRBD1 matches at 8 bases. V lost 3 bases, J lost 8 bases, and 11 bases stayed unmatched. Per germline, CDR1 SGHVS and CDR2 FQNEAQ. CDR3 size: 15 residues. The CDR3 protein is CASSFQTGASWGYTF. CDR3 sequence (DNA): TGTGCCAGCAGCTTCCAGACAGGGGCAAGCTGGGGCTACACCTTC.

This clone appeared a few times. One end of the junction varies from germline; a read error may be responsible. The chain is built from TRBV29-1 and TRBJ1-1; D is perhaps TRBD1 (6 bases). The CDR3 loop spans 13 amino acids. The germline V gene encodes CDR1 SQVTM and CDR2 ANQGSEA. CDR3 sequence: CSVVEGVNSEAFF. The DNA of the CDR3 is TGCAGCGTTGTAGAGGGGGTGAACTCTGAAGCTTTCTTT.

CDR3 DNA sequence: TGTGCCAGCACGGGAGGAGATACGCAGTATTTT. Translating gives CASTGGDTQYF. The rearrangement links TRBV7-6 to TRBJ2-3; 7 bases are shared with TRBD2. The CDR3 covers 11 residues. Germline trimming cut 7 bases from V and 5 bases from J; bases unmatched to any gene: 0. CDR1 and CDR2 from the germline V gene are SGHVS and FNYEAQ. Full variable domain (outside the CDR3, taken from reference TRBV7-6 and TRBJ2-3): GAGVSQSPRYKVTKRGQDVALRCDPISGHVSLYWYRQALGQGPEFLTYFNYEAQQDKSGLPNDRFSAERPEGSISTLTIQRTEQRDSAMYRCASTGGDTQYFGPGTRLTVL.

The J gene is TRBJ2-2, the V gene TRBV30, with D maybe TRBD1 (6 bases). The CDR3 totals 14 residues. Germline V lookup: CDR1 GTSNPN, CDR2 SVGIG (reference sequence). V dropped 8 bases and J dropped 4 bases, with 17 bases sitting between them. CDR3 loop: CALVWGRATGELFF. The CDR3 region has the DNA TGTGCCCTGGTGTGGGGGCGGGCCACCGGGGAGCTGTTTTTT.

The V and J genes are TRBV19 and TRBJ2-1; perhaps D is TRBD1 or TRBD2 (5 bases each). V was cut by 9 bases and J by 0 bases, with 15 bases left in between. Germline V CDR1 and CDR2: LNHDA, SQIVND (reference sequence). This CDR3 region has 15 residues. The CDR3: CASAVGASSYNEQFF. DNA for the CDR3: TGTGCCAGCGCAGTCGGGGCGAGCTCCTACAATGAGCAGTTCTTC. The entire variable domain, with the rest obtained from reference TRBV19 and TRBJ2-1, is as follows: DGGITQSPKYLFRKEGQNVTLSCEQNLNHDAMYWYRQDPGQGLRLIYYSQIVNDFQKGDIAEGYSVSREKKESFPLTVTSAQKNPTAFYLCASAVGASSYNEQFFGPGTRLTVL.

The chain recombines TRBV6-5 with TRBJ2-5; D is perhaps TRBD1 or TRBD2 (6 bases each). Trimming cost V 0 bases and J 1 base, with 9 bases left between them. Germline assignment: CDR1 MNHEY and CDR2 SVGAGI. This CDR3 contains 15 residues. CDR3 protein: CASSYSGGLQETQYF. CDR3 nucleotide sequence: TGTGCCAGCAGTTACTCGGGGGGCCTCCAAGAGACCCAGTACTTC.

The count of this clone is one. V and J are TRBV5-8 and TRBJ1-1; maybe TRBD1 (5 bases). Germline CDR1 SGHTS, CDR2 YDEGEE. The CDR3 runs 13 residues. The CDR3 protein is CATGVQMNTEAFF. CDR3 coding DNA: TGTGCAACGGGGGTCCAGATGAACACTGAAGCTTTCTTT.

The V and J genes are TRBV12-5 and TRBJ2-3, with 8 bases matching TRBD1. V lost 6 bases and J lost 6; bases outside the gene matches: 8. CDR3 length: 14 residues. Germline CDR1 and CDR2: LGHNT and FRNRAP. This CDR3 is CASGPGDRLDTQYF. CDR3 in DNA: TGTGCTAGTGGCCCCGGGGACAGGTTGGATACGCAGTATTTT. Drawing the rest from reference TRBV12-5 and TRBJ2-3, the complete variable domain is DARVTQTPRHKVTEMGQEVTMRCQPILGHNTVFWYRQTMMQGLELLAYFRNRAPLDDSGMPKDRFSAEMPDATLATLKIQPSEPRDSAVYFCASGPGDRLDTQYFGPGTRLTVL.

This clone was found many times. The chain employs TRBV9 and TRBJ2-1, with D perhaps matching TRBD1 or TRBD2 (5 bases each). The CDR3 runs 15 residues. The V and J ends lost 0 bases and 3 bases respectively, with 10 bases between them. Germline CDR1 SGDLS, CDR2 YYNGEE. The CDR3 is CASSVAVGDYNEQFF. The CDR3 nucleotides read TGTGCCAGCAGCGTAGCAGTGGGGGACTACAATGAGCAGTTCTTC.

This sequence joins TRBV7-6 and TRBJ2-6; D possibly matches TRBD1 or TRBD2 (5 bases each). Trimming left V 4 bases short and J 4 bases short, with 17 bases between. Germline CDR1 SGHVS, CDR2 FNYEAQ. The CDR3 has 17 amino acids. The CDR3 coding sequence is TGTGCCAGCAGCTCACGGGGCAGGGTGGCCGGGGCCAACGTCCTGACTTTC. Its translation is CASSSRGRVAGANVLTF.

Of note for this clone: This specimen includes other DNA sequences encoding the same CDR3. This chain connects TRBV9 to TRBJ2-2; D uncertain. Germline V gene lookup returns CDR1 SGDLS and CDR2 YYNGEE. The V gene lost 2 bases and the J gene lost 1 base, with 0 bases spanning the gap. CDR3 length: 12 amino acids. The CDR3 DNA follows: TGTGCCAGCAGCGTGAACACCGGGGAGCTGTTTTTT. It translates to CASSVNTGELFF. Full variable domain (remainder filled in from reference TRBV9 and TRBJ2-2): DSGVTQTPKHLITATGQRVTLRCSPRSGDLSVYWYQQSLDQGLQFLIQYYNGEERAKGNILERFSAQQFPDLHSELNLSSLELGDSALYFCASSVNTGELFFGEGSRLTVL.

The chain has TRBV6-1 and TRBJ2-3; 9 bases line up with TRBD2. This CDR3 has 15 residues. CDR1 MNHNS and CDR2 SASEGT come from the germline V gene. V shed 9 bases, J shed 0 bases, and the junction held 7 bases outside the gene matches. As DNA, the CDR3 is TGTGCCAGTTCTAGCGGGGAGTCTAGCACAGATACGCAGTATTTT. Its protein product is CASSSGESSTDTQYF.

The chain carries TRBV5-1 and TRBJ2-1; TRBD2 agrees at 10 bases. The CDR3 contains 14 residues. The ends lost 3 bases at V and 9 bases at J; junction bases unmatched: 6. Looked up from germline, CDR1 is SGHRS and CDR2 is YFSETQ. For the CDR3, the DNA is TGCGCCAGCAGCTACGCTAGCGGGGGCGGTGAGCAGTTCTTC. Residues: CASSYASGGGEQFF. The full variable domain, rest sourced from reference TRBV5-1 and TRBJ2-1, is KAGVTQTPRYLIKTRGQQVTLSCSPISGHRSVSWYQQTPGQGLQFLFEYFSETQRNKGNFPGRFSGRQFSNSRSEMNVSTLELGDSALYLCASSYASGGGEQFFGPGTRLTVL.

V is TRBV27 and J is TRBJ1-2; TRBD1 aligns across 8 bases. Trimming cost V 3 bases and J 5 bases; bases outside gene matches: 11. The germline CDR1 and CDR2 sequences are MNHEY and SMNVEV (reference sequence). This CDR3 is 16 amino acids long. CDR3: CASSFDHRGQAYGYTF. The CDR3 coding sequence is TGTGCCAGCAGTTTTGACCACAGGGGACAGGCTTATGGCTACACCTTC.